What follows are 28 T cell receptor beta chains derived from one specimen sequenced in a study of radiotherapy plus CTLA-4 blockade in lung cancer. Here immunoSEQ multiplex PCR was the method, and the copy in TCRdb shows in-frame clones only, minus some. This sample has over 15,000 clones, with roughly 82% found just once. The sequencing here drew on peripheral blood, taken from a patient treated with radiotherapy plus ipilimumab. The receptors shown here come from a human donor with non-small cell lung cancer whose response to radiotherapy plus ipilimumab could not be evaluated.

A remark on this clone: The junction differs from germline at one of its ends, possibly a read error. The chain links TRBV6-1 to TRBJ2-5; weak D call: TRBD1 (5 bases). Per germline, CDR1 MNHNS and CDR2 SASEGT. CDR3 size: 14 residues. CDR3: CASRETRGQETQYF. As DNA, the CDR3 is TGTGCCAGCCGTGAAACAAGGGGCCAAGAGACCCAGTACTTC.

The V gene is TRBV6-1, the J gene TRBJ2-7, with 7 bases fitting TRBD1. Per the germline V gene, CDR1 is MNHNS and CDR2 is SASEGT. The V gene end was trimmed by 4 bases and the J gene end by 4 bases; junction bases not matched to a gene: 4. The length of the CDR3 is 13 residues. The CDR3 here is CASSATGSYEQYF. CDR3 sequence (DNA): TGTGCCAGCAGTGCGACAGGGAGTTACGAGCAGTACTTC.

This chain joins TRBV5-6 and TRBJ2-7, with D possibly TRBD2 on 6 matching bases. Germline CDR1 is SGHDT and CDR2 is YYEEEE. V was clipped by 0 bases and J by 2 bases, with 6 bases between them. The length of the CDR3 is 13 residues. The CDR3 protein is CASSLGTTYEQYF. DNA of the CDR3: TGTGCCAGCAGCTTGGGGACTACCTACGAGCAGTACTTC.

V and J are TRBV19 and TRBJ2-1; D is unresolved. Germline-derived CDR1 and CDR2 are LNHDA and SQIVND (reference sequence). The CDR3 consists of 14 residues. V was cut by 2 bases and J by 6 bases, with 11 bases left in between. The CDR3 DNA follows: TGTGCCAGTAGTATATACCCCCTAGGCAATGAGCAGTTCTTC. The encoded protein is CASSIYPLGNEQFF.

The chain has TRBV5-1 and TRBJ2-5; TRBD2 aligns across 7 bases. In germline, CDR1 is SGHRS, CDR2 YFSETQ. This CDR3 is built from 16 residues. V gave up 2 bases and J gave up 1 base; unmatched junction bases: 8. This CDR3 is CASSFTSAISQETQYF. CDR3 DNA sequence: TGCGCCAGCAGCTTTACTAGCGCAATCTCCCAAGAGACCCAGTACTTC.

The chain uses TRBV13 and TRBJ1-3, with 9 bases identical to TRBD1. The CDR3 has 17 amino acids. Germline loops: CDR1 PRHDT, CDR2 FYEKMQ (reference sequence). J lost 1 base, V lost 4 bases, and 8 bases had no gene match. CDR3 loop: CASSSGQGTGSGNTIYF. The CDR3 DNA follows: TGTGCCAGCAGCTCTGGACAGGGGACGGGGTCTGGAAACACCATATATTTT.

The V call is TRBV18, the J call TRBJ2-5; D is ambiguous. V shed 8 bases and J shed 4 bases, with 14 bases lying between them. The CDR3 consists of 13 residues. Per the germline V gene, CDR1 is KGHSH and CDR2 is LQKENI. CDR3 coding DNA: TGTGCCAGCATACGGTCGATTTCAGAGACCCAGTACTTC. Translating it yields CASIRSISETQYF.

The genes are TRBV5-1 and TRBJ2-7, with 9 bases identical to TRBD1. Trimming removed 0 bases from V and 4 bases from J; junction bases left unmatched: 5. The CDR3 spans 15 residues. Germline-derived CDR1 and CDR2 are SGHRS and YFSETQ. CDR3 sequence (DNA): TGCGCCAGCAGCTTGGAAACAGGGGGCGGATACGAGCAGTACTTC. It is translated as CASSLETGGGYEQYF.

The rearrangement links TRBV7-6 to TRBJ1-1, with a possible D match to TRBD1 (5 bases). The CDR3 runs 13 residues. Germline lookup yields CDR1 SGHVS and CDR2 FNYEAQ. Trimming cost V 4 bases and J 0 bases, with 6 bases left between them. CDR3 sequence (DNA): TGTGCCAGCAGCTCGACAGTGAACACTGAAGCTTTCTTT. Encoded protein: CASSSTVNTEAFF.

The chain links TRBV4-1 to TRBJ2-4; the D gene is possibly TRBD2 (6 bases). In germline, CDR1 is MGHRA, CDR2 YSYEKL. The CDR3 length is 16 residues. V lost 0 bases, J lost 11 bases, and 20 bases lay in between. CDR3 in DNA: TGCGCCAGCAGCCAAGATCGGGAACTAGGAGGGGTTCTTCAGTACTTC. Translating it yields CASSQDRELGGVLQYF.

The genes are TRBV21-1 and TRBJ2-2; TRBD1 is the table's D call and was not checked against the DNA. TRBV21-1 is a pseudogene locus. The CDR3 has 14 residues. DNA of the CDR3: TGTGCCAGCAGCAATAGGACAGGGACCGGGGAGCTGTTTTTT. Translating it yields CASSNRTGTGELFF.

The chain links TRBV2 to TRBJ2-7, with D perhaps matching TRBD2 (5 bases). Trimming took off 7 bases at V and 3 bases at J, with 10 bases between the two ends. In germline, CDR1 is SNHLY, CDR2 FYNNEI. The CDR3 length is 12 residues. The CDR3 DNA reads TGTGCCAGCAATGCGGGTTACTACGAGCAGTACTTC. Translated: CASNAGYYEQYF.

CDR3 sequence reads: CASSLRLAGEQFF. CDR3 DNA: TGTGCCAGCAGCCTTAGACTAGCTGGTGAGCAGTTCTTC. The chain joins TRBV7-8 to TRBJ2-1; 7 positions match TRBD2. After removal of 5 bases from V and 9 bases from J, the junction contained 7 bases not matched to a gene. CDR1 is SGHVS, CDR2 FQNEAQ, per germline. The CDR3 has 13 residues.

The V and J genes are TRBV7-6 and TRBJ1-1, with unresolved D. Trimming took off 3 bases at V and 5 bases at J, with 10 bases between the two ends. There are 13 residues in the CDR3. CDR1 SGHVS and CDR2 FNYEAQ come from the germline V gene. This CDR3 is CASSFGENTEAFF. Written as DNA, the CDR3 is TGTGCCAGCAGCTTTGGGGAGAATACTGAAGCTTTCTTT.

This chain joins TRBV2 and TRBJ1-1, with D possibly being TRBD1 (5 bases). Germline values: CDR1 SNHLY, CDR2 FYNNEI. This CDR3 comprises 14 residues. V lost 4 bases and J 0 bases, leaving 9 bases between the germline ends. CDR3 coding DNA: TGTGCCAGCAGTGGTACAGGAATGAACACTGAAGCTTTCTTT. Protein product: CASSGTGMNTEAFF.

The rearrangement joins TRBV4-1 to TRBJ2-1, with a possible D match to TRBD2 (7 bases). Germline CDR1 and CDR2: MGHRA and YSYEKL. CDR3 length: 13 amino acids. V was cut by 6 bases and J by 4 bases, with 10 bases left in between. The CDR3 here is CASSEGGYNEQFF. The DNA of the CDR3 is TGCGCCAGCAGTGAGGGGGGGTACAATGAGCAGTTCTTC.

A note on this clone: Additional DNA sequences in this sample encode the identical CDR3. This chain joins TRBV10-3 and TRBJ2-5, with 9 nucleotides matching TRBD2. V lost 4 bases to trimming and J lost 7 bases; unmatched junction nucleotides: 28. Per the germline V gene, CDR1 is ENHRY and CDR2 is SYGVKD. The CDR3 has 21 residues. The CDR3 DNA is TGTGCCATCAGTGGCGGGGGGGCGGTGGAGGGACTAGCTGAGGCGCGTTGGACCCAGTACTTC. It is translated as CAISGGGAVEGLAEARWTQYF.

The chain links TRBV28 to TRBJ2-3; 12 positions agree with TRBD1. The V and J ends lost 4 bases and 2 bases, in that order; junction bases with no gene match: 13. The V gene's germline CDR1 is MDHEN and CDR2 SYDVKM. The CDR3 is 19 amino acids. As DNA, the CDR3 is TGTGCCAGCAGTTACTACCCGGGACAGGGGGCTAGGTACACAGATACGCAGTATTTT. This codes for CASSYYPGQGARYTDTQYF.

The chain carries TRBV27 and TRBJ2-2, with 8 bases matching TRBD1. Looked up from germline, CDR1 is MNHEY and CDR2 is SMNVEV (reference sequence). Trimming removed 3 bases from V and 2 bases from J; junction bases left unmatched: 11. CDR3 length: 18 residues. CDR3: CASSFKGRGQGNTGELFF. CDR3 nucleotides: TGTGCCAGCAGTTTTAAAGGACGCGGACAGGGAAACACCGGGGAGCTGTTTTTT.

This sequence joins TRBV5-6 and TRBJ2-2, with D possibly TRBD2 on 5 matching bases. The CDR3 extends over 15 amino acids. V lost 0 bases and J 1 base, leaving 7 bases between the germline ends. The germline CDR1 and CDR2 sequences are SGHDT and YYEEEE. The CDR3: CASSLGRENTGELFF. The CDR3 nucleotides read TGTGCCAGCAGCTTGGGACGGGAGAACACCGGGGAGCTGTTTTTT.

The J gene is TRBJ2-5, the V gene TRBV11-1, with D maybe TRBD2 (6 bases). Trimming took off 3 bases at V and 2 bases at J, with 10 bases between the two ends. CDR1 is SGHAT, CDR2 FQDESV, per germline (reference sequence). The CDR3 covers 14 residues. The CDR3, as DNA: TGTGCCAGCAGCTTTGGCGGGGCACAAGAGACCCAGTACTTC. Protein sequence: CASSFGGAQETQYF.

J is TRBJ2-7 and V is TRBV6-1; 7 bases are a match to TRBD1. This CDR3 contains 14 residues. Trimming at V came to 2 bases and at J to 2 bases, leaving 3 bases not matched to a gene. From germline, CDR1 is MNHNS and CDR2 SASEGT. The CDR3 DNA is TGTGCCAGCAGTGAACGGGGACAGACCTACGAGCAGTACTTC. Residues: CASSERGQTYEQYF.

The chain has TRBV7-9 and TRBJ2-3, with 7 bases fitting TRBD2. With V trimmed by 1 base and J by 3 bases, 7 bases remained unmatched. CDR3 size: 16 residues. The V gene's germline CDR1 is SEHNR and CDR2 FQNEAQ (reference sequence). The CDR3 here is CASSLVLAGVTDTQYF. The CDR3, as DNA: TGTGCCAGCAGCTTAGTTCTGGCGGGAGTGACAGATACGCAGTATTTT.

The genes are TRBV28 and TRBJ2-2, with 7 bases aligning to TRBD1. The junction had 11 bases not matched to a gene; V was cut back by 5 bases and J by 5 bases. This CDR3 has 16 amino acids. Germline V gene data show CDR1 as MDHEN and CDR2 as SYDVKM. This CDR3 reads CASSIDRVGRTGELFF. The CDR3 DNA is TGTGCCAGCAGTATCGACAGGGTCGGAAGAACCGGGGAGCTGTTTTTT.

This chain uses TRBV6-1 with TRBJ2-2; D possibly corresponds to TRBD1 (5 bases). V lost 8 bases to trimming and J lost 3 bases, with 13 bases between them. Per the germline V gene, CDR1 is MNHNS and CDR2 is SASEGT. The CDR3 has 14 amino acids. The CDR3 protein is CASPNQGDTGELFF. The CDR3 DNA follows: TGTGCCAGCCCGAACCAGGGTGACACCGGGGAGCTGTTTTTT.

V and J are TRBV6-4 and TRBJ2-2; 10 bases fit TRBD2. Germline CDR1 reads MRHNA; CDR2 reads SNTAGT. The CDR3 runs to 13 residues. Germline trimming cut 10 bases from V and 5 bases from J; bases unmatched to any gene: 4. The chain's CDR3 is CATRLAGTGELFF. The DNA for the CDR3 is TGTGCCACCAGACTAGCGGGTACCGGGGAGCTGTTTTTT.

This clone was detected only a few times. V and J are TRBV5-8 and TRBJ2-7, with D tentatively TRBD1 (5 bases). The V end was cut by 2 bases, the J end by 9 bases, with 12 bases between. The CDR3 is 12 amino acids. The germline V gene has CDR1 SGHTS and CDR2 YDEGEE. CDR3 region: CASSFVGQAQYF. The CDR3 coding sequence is TGTGCCAGCAGCTTTGTGGGGCAGGCGCAGTACTTC.

This clone has just a few counts. The V gene is TRBV6-5, the J gene TRBJ1-5, with TRBD1 identical over 7 bases. The CDR3 length is 13 residues. Germline CDR1 and CDR2: MNHEY and SVGAGI. The junction had 7 bases not matched to a gene; V was cut back by 7 bases and J by 7 bases. This CDR3 is CASMTGQGQPQHF. CDR3 in DNA: TGTGCCAGCATGACAGGGCAGGGGCAGCCCCAGCATTTT.